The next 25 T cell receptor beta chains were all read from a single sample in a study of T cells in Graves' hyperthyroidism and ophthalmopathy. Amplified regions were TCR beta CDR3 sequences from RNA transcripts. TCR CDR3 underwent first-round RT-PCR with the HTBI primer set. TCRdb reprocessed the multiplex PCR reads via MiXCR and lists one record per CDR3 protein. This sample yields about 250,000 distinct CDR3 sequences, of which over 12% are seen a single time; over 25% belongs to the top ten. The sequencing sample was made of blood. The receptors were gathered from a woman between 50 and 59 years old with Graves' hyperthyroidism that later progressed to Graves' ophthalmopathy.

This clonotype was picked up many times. The CDR3 reads CASSLGGPADTQYF. DNA for the CDR3: TGCGCCAGCAGCTTGGGGGGGCCGGCAGATACGCAGTATTTT. The rearrangement links TRBV5-1 to TRBJ2-3; tentatively, D is TRBD1 (6 bases). The CDR3 is 14 residues long. The V gene's germline CDR1 is SGHRS and CDR2 YFSETQ. The V end was cut by 0 bases, the J end by 4 bases, with 9 bases between.

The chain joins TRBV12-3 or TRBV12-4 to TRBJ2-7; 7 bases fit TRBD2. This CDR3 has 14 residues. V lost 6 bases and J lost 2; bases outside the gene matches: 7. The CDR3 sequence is CASSDGAGTYEQYF. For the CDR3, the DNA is TGTGCCAGCAGCGATGGAGCGGGGACCTACGAGCAGTACTTC.

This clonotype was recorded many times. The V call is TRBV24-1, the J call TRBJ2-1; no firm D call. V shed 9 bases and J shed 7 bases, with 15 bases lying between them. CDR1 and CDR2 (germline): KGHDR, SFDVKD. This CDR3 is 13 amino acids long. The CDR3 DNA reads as TGTGCCACCGGAGAACAGCGAGCGAATGAGCAGTTCTTC. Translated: CATGEQRANEQFF.

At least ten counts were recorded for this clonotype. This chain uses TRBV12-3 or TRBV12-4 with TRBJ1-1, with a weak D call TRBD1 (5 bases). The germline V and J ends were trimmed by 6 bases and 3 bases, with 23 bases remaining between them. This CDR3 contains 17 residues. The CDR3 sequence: CASRVFFIRVEDTEAFF. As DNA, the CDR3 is TGTGCCAGCAGGGTTTTCTTTATCAGGGTGGAGGACACTGAAGCTTTCTTT.

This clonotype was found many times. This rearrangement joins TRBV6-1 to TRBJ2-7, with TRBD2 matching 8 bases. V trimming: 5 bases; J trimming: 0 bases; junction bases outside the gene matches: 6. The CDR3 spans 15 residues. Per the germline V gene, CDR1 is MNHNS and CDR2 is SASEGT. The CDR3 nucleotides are TGTGCCAGCAGTTTCTCCAGCGGGAGCTCCTACGAGCAGTACTTC. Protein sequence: CASSFSSGSSYEQYF.

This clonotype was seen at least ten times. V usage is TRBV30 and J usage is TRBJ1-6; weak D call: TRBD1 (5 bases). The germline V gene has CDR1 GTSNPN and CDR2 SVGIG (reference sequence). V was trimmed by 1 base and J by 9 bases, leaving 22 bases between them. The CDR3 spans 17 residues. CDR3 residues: CAWSEALWTGPRSPLHF. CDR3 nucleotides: TGTGCCTGGAGTGAAGCCCTCTGGACGGGACCTCGTTCACCCCTCCACTTT.

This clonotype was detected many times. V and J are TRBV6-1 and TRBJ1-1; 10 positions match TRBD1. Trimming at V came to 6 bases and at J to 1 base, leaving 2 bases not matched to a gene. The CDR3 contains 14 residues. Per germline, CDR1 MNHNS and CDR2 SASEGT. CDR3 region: CASSWDRGNTEAFF. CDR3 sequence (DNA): TGTGCCAGCAGCTGGGACAGGGGGAACACTGAAGCTTTCTTT.

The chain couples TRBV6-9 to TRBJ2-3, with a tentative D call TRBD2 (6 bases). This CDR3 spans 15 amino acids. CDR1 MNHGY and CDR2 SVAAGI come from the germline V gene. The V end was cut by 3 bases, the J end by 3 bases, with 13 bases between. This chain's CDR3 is CASSYLRERTDTQYF. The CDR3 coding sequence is TGTGCCAGCAGTTACTTGCGGGAACGTACAGATACGCAGTATTTT.

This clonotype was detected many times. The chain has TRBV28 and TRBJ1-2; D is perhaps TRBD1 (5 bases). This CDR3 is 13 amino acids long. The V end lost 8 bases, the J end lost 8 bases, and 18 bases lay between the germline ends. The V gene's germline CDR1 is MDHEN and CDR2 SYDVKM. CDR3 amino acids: CASQFGGRRGYTF. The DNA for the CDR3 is TGTGCCAGCCAATTCGGGGGGAGGCGCGGCTACACCTTC.

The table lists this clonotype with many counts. The CDR3 reads CAISGGTSGRATYNEQFF. CDR3 coding DNA: TGTGCCATCAGTGGGGGGACTAGCGGGAGGGCAACCTACAATGAGCAGTTCTTC. This sequence joins TRBV10-3 and TRBJ2-1, with 16 bases fitting TRBD2. The J segment lost 2 bases and the V segment lost 4 bases, leaving 5 bases of the junction unmatched. CDR3 length: 18 residues. Per germline, CDR1 ENHRY and CDR2 SYGVKD.

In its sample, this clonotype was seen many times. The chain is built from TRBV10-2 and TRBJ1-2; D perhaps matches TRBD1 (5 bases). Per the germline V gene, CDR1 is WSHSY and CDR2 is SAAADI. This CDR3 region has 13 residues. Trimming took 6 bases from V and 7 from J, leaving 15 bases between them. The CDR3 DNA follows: TGCGCCAGCAGGGGGCGCGTGTATGGTGGCTACACCTTC. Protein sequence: CASRGRVYGGYTF.

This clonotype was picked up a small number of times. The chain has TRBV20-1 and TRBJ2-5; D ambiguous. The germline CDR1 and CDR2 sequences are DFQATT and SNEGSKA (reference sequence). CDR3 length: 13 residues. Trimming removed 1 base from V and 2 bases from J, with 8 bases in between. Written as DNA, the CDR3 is TGCAGTGCTAGAGTCGGCACGCAAGAGACCCAGTACTTC. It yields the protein CSARVGTQETQYF.

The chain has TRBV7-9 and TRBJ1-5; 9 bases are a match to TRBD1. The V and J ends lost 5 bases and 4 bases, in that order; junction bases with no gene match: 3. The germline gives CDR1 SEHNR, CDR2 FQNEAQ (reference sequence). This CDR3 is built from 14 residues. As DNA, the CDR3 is TGTGCCAGCAGCCGACAGGGGGGGAATCAGCCCCAGCATTTT. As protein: CASSRQGGNQPQHF.

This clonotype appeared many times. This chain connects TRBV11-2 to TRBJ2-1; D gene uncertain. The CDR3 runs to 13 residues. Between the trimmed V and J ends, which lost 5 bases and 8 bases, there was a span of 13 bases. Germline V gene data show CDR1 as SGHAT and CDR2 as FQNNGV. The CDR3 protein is CASSRTAVHEQFF. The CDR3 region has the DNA TGTGCCAGCAGCCGAACGGCGGTCCATGAGCAGTTCTTC.

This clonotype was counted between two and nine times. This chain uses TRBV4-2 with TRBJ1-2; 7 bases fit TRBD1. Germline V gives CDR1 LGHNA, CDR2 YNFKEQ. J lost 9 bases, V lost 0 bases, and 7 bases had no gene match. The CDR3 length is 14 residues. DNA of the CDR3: TGTGCCAGCAGCCAAGATAAGGGGGCGCCTAGCTACACCTTC. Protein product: CASSQDKGAPSYTF.

The CDR3 coding sequence is TGCGCCAGCAGCGCGGAGGGGTGGCAAAAACTGTTTTTT. Amino acids: CASSAEGWQKLFF. The chain recombines TRBV5-1 with TRBJ1-4, with D perhaps TRBD1 (5 bases). The CDR3 length is 13 residues. Trimming removed 4 bases from V and 9 bases from J, with 13 bases in between. Germline V gives CDR1 SGHRS, CDR2 YFSETQ.

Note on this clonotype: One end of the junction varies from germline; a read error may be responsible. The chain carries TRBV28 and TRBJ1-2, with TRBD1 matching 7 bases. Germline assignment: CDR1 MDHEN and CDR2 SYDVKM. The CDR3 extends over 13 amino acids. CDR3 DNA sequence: TGTGCCGGCAGTCTCTCAGACAGGGTTAGCTACACCTTC. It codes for CAGSLSDRVSYTF.

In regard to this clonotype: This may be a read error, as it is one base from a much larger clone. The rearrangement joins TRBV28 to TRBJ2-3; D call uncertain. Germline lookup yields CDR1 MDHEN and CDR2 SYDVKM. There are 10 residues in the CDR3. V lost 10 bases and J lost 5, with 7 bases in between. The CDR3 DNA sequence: TGTGCCAACAGCCAAGATACGCAGTATTTT. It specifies CANSQDTQYF.

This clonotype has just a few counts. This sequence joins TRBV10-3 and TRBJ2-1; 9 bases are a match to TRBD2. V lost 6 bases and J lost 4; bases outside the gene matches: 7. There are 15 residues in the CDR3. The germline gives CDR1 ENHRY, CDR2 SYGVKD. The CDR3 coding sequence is TGTGCCATCAGCCCCGGACTAGCGTCGTACAATGAGCAGTTCTTC. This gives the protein CAISPGLASYNEQFF.

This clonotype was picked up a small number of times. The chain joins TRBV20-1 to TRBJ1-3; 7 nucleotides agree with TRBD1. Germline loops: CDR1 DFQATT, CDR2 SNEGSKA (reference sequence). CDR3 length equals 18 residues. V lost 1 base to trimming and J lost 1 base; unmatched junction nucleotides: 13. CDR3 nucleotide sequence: TGCAGTGCTAGAGGAAGAGGAGCGGGACAGTTGTCTGGAAACACCATATATTTT. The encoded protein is CSARGRGAGQLSGNTIYF.

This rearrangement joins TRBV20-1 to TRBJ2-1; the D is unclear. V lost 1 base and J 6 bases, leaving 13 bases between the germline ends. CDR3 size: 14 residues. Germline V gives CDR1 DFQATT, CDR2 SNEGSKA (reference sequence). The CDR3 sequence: CSARGARGRNEQFF. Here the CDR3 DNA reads TGCAGTGCTAGAGGGGCGAGAGGTCGCAATGAGCAGTTCTTC.

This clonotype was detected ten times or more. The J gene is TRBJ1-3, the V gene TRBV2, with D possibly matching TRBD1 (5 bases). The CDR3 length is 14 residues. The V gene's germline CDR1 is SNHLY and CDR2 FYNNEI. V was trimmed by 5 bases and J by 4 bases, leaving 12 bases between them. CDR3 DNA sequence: TGTGCCAGCAGTCCAGGGTACGAAGGAAACACCATATATTTT. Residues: CASSPGYEGNTIYF.

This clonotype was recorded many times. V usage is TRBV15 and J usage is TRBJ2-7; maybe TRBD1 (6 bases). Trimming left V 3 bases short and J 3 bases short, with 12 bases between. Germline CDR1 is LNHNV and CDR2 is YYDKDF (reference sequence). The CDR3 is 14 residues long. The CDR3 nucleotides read TGTGCCACCAGCAGGGGGGACACCGACTACGAGCAGTACTTC. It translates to CATSRGDTDYEQYF.

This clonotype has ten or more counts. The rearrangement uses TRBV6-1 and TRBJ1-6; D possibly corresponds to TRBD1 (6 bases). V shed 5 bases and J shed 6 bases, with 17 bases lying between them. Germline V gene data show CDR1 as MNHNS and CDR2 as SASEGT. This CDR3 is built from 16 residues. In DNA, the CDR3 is TGTGCCAGCAGTCCCAAGAACAGGGTGACTAATTCACCCCTCCACTTT. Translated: CASSPKNRVTNSPLHF.

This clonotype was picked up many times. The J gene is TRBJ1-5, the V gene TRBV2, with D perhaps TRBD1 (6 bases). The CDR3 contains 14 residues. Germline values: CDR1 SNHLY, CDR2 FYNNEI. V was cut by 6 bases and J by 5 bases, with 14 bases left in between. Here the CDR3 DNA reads TGTGCCAGCAGCAGACAGGTTAGGGATCAGCCCCAGCATTTT. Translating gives CASSRQVRDQPQHF.